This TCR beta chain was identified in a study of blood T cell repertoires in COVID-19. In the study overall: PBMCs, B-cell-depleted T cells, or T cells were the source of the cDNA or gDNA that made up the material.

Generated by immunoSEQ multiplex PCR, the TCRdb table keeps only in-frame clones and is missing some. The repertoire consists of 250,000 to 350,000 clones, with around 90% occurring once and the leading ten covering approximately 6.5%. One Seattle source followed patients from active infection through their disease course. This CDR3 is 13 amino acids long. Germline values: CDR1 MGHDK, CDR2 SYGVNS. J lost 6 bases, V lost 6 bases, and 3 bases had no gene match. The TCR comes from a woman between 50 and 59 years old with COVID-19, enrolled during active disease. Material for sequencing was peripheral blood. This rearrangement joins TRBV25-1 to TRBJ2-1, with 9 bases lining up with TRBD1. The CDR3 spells CASRRGQGNEQFF. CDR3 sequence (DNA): TGTGCCAGCAGACGGGGACAGGGCAATGAGCAGTTCTTC. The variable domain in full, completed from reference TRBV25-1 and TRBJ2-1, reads EADIYQTPRYLVIGTGKKITLECSQTMGHDKMYWYQQDPGMELHLIHYSYGVNSTEKGDLSSESTVSRIRTEHFPLTLESARPSHTSQYLCASRRGQGNEQFFGPGTRLTVL.